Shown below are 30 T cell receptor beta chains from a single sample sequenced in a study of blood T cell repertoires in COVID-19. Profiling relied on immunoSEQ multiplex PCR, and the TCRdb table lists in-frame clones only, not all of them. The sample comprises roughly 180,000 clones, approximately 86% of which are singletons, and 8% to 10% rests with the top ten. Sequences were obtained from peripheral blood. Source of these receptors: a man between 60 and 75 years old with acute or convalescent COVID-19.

Written as DNA, the CDR3 is TGTGCCAGCAGTGAACTGGCGGGAGGGCCTGGTGGTGAGCAGTTCTTC. Protein: CASSELAGGPGGEQFF. The chain links TRBV2 to TRBJ2-1, with TRBD2 identical over 9 bases. CDR3 size: 16 residues. J lost 9 bases, V lost 2 bases, and 11 bases had no gene match. The V gene's germline CDR1 is SNHLY and CDR2 FYNNEI.

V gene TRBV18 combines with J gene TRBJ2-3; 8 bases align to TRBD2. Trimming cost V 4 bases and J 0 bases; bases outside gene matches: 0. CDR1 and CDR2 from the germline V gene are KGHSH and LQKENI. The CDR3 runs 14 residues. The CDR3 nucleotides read TGTGCCAGCTCACGACTAGCGAGCACAGATACGCAGTATTTT. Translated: CASSRLASTDTQYF. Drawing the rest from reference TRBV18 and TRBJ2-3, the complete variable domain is NAGVMQNPRHLVRRRGQEARLRCSPMKGHSHVYWYRQLPEEGLKFMVYLQKENIIDESGMPKERFSAEFPKEGPSILRIQQVVRGDSAAYFCASSRLASTDTQYFGPGTRLTVL.

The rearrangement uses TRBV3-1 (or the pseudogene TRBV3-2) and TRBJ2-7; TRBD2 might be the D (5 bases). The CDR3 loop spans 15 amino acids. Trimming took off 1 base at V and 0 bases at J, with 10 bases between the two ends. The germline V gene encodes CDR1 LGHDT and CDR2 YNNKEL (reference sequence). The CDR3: CASSQVRLASYEQYF. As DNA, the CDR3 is TGTGCCAGCAGCCAAGTGCGGCTAGCCTCCTACGAGCAGTACTTC.

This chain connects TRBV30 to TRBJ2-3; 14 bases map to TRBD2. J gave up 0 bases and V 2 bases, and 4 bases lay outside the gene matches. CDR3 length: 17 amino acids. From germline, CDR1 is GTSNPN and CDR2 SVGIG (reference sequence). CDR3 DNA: TGTGCCTGGAGTAGGGGACTAGCGGGAGCGAGCACAGATACGCAGTATTTT. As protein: CAWSRGLAGASTDTQYF.

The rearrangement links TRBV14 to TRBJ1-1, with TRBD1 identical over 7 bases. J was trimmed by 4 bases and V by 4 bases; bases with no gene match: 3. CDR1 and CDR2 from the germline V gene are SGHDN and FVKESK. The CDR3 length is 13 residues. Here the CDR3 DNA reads TGTGCCAGCAGCCTTCAGGGGGGCACTGAAGCTTTCTTT. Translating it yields CASSLQGGTEAFF.

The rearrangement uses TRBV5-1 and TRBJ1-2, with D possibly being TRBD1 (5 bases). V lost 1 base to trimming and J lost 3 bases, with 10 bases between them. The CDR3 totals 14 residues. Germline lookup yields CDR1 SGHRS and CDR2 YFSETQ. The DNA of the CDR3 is TGCGCCAGCAGCTTGTCAGGGTCGGACTATGGCTACACCTTC. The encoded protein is CASSLSGSDYGYTF.

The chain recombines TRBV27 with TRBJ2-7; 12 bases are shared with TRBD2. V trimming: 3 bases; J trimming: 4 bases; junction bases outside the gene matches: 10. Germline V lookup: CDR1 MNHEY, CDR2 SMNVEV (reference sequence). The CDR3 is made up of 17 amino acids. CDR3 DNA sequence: TGTGCCAGCAGTTTCCGTTCGACTAGCGGGAGAATATACGAGCAGTACTTC. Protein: CASSFRSTSGRIYEQYF.

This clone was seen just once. In DNA, the CDR3 is TGTGCCATCAGTGAGGGCGGCAGGGGGCTTAGAAACCAGCCCCAGCATTTT. This translates into CAISEGGRGLRNQPQHF. The rearrangement links TRBV10-3 to TRBJ1-5, with TRBD1 matching over 8 bases. Germline V gene sequence: CDR1 ENHRY, CDR2 SYGVKD. Germline trimming cut 2 bases from V and 7 bases from J; bases unmatched to any gene: 13. The CDR3 runs 17 residues.

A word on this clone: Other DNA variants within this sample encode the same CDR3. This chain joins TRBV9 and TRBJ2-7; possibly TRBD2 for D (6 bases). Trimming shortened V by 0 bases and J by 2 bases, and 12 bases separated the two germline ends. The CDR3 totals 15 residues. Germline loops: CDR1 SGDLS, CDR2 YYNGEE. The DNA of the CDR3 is TGTGCCAGCAGCGTAGATCTAGCGTCTACCTACGAGCAGTACTTC. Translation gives CASSVDLASTYEQYF.

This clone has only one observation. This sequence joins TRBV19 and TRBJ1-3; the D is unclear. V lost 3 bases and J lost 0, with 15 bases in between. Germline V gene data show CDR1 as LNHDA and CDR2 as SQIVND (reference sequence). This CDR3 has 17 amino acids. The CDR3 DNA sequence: TGTGCCAGTAGTATTGCGGCAGCCTTTAGCTCTGGAAACACCATATATTTT. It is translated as CASSIAAAFSSGNTIYF. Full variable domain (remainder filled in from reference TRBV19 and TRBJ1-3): DGGITQSPKYLFRKEGQNVTLSCEQNLNHDAMYWYRQDPGQGLRLIYYSQIVNDFQKGDIAEGYSVSREKKESFPLTVTSAQKNPTAFYLCASSIAAAFSSGNTIYFGEGSWLTVV.

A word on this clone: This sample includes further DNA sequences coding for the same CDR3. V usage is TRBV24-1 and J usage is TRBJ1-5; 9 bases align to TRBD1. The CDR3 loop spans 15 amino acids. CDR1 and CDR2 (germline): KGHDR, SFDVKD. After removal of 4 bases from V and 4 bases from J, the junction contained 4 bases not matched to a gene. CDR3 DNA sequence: TGTGCCACCAGTGACCCCGGACAGGGGAATCAGCCCCAGCATTTT. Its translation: CATSDPGQGNQPQHF.

The CDR3 sequence is CASSPGQGNSDKNIQYF. The CDR3 nucleotides read TGTGCCAGCTCACCGGGACAGGGGAATTCCGACAAAAACATTCAGTACTTC. This chain connects TRBV18 to TRBJ2-4, with 10 bases matching TRBD1. This CDR3 is built from 17 residues. J was trimmed by 3 bases and V by 3 bases; bases with no gene match: 8. Germline V gene data show CDR1 as KGHSH and CDR2 as LQKENI.

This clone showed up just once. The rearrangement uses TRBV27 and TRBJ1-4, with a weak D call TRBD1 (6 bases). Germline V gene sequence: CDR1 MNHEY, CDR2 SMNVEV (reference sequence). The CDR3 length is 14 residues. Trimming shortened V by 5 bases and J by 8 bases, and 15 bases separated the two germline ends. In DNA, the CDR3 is TGTGCCAGCAGTCCGAATCCCGACAGGGAAAAACTGTTTTTT. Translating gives CASSPNPDREKLFF. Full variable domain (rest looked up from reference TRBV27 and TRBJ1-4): EAQVTQNPRYLITVTGKKLTVTCSQNMNHEYMSWYRQDPGLGLRQIYYSMNVEVTDKGDVPEGYKVSRKEKRNFPLILESPSPNQTSLYFCASSPNPDREKLFFGSGTQLSVL.

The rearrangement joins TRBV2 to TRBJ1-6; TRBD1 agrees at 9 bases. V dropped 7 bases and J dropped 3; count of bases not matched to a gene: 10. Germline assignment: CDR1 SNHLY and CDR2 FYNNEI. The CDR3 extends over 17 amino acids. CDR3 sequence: CASTTGGAPLYNSPLHF. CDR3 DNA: TGTGCCAGCACTACAGGGGGCGCCCCCCTCTATAATTCACCCCTCCACTTT.

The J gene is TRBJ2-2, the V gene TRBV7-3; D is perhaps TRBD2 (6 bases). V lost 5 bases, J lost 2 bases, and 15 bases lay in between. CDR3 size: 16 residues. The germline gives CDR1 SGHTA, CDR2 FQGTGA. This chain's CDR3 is CASSPRRDFNTGELFF. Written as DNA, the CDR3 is TGTGCCAGCAGCCCAAGGCGGGACTTCAACACCGGGGAGCTGTTTTTT.

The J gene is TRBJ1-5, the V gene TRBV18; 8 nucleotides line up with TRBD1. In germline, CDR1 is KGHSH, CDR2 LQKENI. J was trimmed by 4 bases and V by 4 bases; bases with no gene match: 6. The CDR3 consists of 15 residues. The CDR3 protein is CASSLQGAGNQPQHF. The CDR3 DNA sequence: TGTGCCAGCTCACTTCAGGGGGCCGGGAATCAGCCCCAGCATTTT.

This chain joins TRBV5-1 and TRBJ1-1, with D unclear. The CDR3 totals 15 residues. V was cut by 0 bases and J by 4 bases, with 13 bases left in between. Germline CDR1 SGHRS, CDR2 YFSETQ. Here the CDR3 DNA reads TGCGCCAGCAGCTTGGTGGCGGGTGAGACCACTGAAGCTTTCTTT. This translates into CASSLVAGETTEAFF.

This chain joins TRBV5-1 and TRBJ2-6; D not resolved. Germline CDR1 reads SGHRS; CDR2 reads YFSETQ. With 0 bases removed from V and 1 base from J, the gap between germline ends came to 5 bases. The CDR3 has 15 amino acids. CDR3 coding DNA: TGCGCCAGCAGCTTGGACGGGTCTGGGGCCAACGTCCTGACTTTC. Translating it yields CASSLDGSGANVLTF.

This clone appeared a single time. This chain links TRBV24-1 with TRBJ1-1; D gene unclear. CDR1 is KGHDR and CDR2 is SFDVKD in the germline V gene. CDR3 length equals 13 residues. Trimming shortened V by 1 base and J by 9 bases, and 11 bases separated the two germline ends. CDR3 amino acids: CATSDFFSPKAFF. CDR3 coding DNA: TGTGCCACCAGTGATTTCTTTTCTCCTAAAGCTTTCTTT.

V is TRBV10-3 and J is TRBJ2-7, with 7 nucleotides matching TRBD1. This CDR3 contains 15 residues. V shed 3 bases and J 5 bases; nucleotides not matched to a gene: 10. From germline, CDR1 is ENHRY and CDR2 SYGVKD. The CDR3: CAISEVVTGQHEQYF. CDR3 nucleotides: TGTGCCATCAGTGAAGTCGTGACAGGGCAACACGAGCAGTACTTC.

The CDR3 is CASSQGAIGTPRGYEQYF. The DNA for the CDR3 is TGCGCCAGCAGCCAAGGGGCGATCGGGACTCCCCGGGGGTACGAGCAGTACTTC. The chain combines TRBV4-1 with TRBJ2-7, with D possibly TRBD2 on 6 matching bases. The V and J ends lost 1 base and 4 bases respectively, with 23 bases between them. CDR3 size: 18 residues. Looked up from germline, CDR1 is MGHRA and CDR2 is YSYEKL.

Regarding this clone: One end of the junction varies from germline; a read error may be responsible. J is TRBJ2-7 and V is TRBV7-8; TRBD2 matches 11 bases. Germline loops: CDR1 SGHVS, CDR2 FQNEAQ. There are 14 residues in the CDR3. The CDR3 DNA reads TGTGCCAGCCGAATAGCGGGGGGGAATTACGGGCAGTACTTC. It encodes CASRIAGGNYGQYF.

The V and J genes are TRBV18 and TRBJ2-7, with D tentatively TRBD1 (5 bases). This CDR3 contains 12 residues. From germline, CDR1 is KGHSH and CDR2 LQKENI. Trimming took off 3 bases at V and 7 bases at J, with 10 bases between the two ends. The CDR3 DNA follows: TGTGCCAGCTCACCGTCGACAGCGGAGCAGTACTTC. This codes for CASSPSTAEQYF. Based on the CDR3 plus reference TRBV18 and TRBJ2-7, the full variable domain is NAGVMQNPRHLVRRRGQEARLRCSPMKGHSHVYWYRQLPEEGLKFMVYLQKENIIDESGMPKERFSAEFPKEGPSILRIQQVVRGDSAAYFCASSPSTAEQYFGPGTRLTVT.

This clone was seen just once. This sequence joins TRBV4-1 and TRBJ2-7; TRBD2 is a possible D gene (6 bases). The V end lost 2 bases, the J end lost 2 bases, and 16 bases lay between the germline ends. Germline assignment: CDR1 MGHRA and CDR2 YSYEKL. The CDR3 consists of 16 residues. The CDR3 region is CASSQIRTTPAYEQYF. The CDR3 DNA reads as TGCGCCAGCAGCCAAATTCGGACTACTCCAGCCTACGAGCAGTACTTC.

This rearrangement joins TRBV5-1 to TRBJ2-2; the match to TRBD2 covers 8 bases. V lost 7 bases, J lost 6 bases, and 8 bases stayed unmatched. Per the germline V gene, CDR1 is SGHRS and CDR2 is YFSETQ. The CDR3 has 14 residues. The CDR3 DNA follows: TGCGCCAGCGGCCGGGGAGCGGGAGCCGGGGAGCTGTTTTTT. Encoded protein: CASGRGAGAGELFF.

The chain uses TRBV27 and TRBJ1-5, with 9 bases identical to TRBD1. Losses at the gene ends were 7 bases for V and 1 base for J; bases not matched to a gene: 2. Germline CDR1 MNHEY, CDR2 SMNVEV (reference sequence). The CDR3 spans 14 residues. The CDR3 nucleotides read TGTGCCAGCAAACAGGGGGCAAGCAATCAGCCCCAGCATTTT. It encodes CASKQGASNQPQHF.

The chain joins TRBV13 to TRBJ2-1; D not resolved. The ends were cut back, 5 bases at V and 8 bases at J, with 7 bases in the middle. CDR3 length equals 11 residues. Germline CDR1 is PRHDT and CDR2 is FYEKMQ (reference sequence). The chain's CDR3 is CASSPLDEQFF. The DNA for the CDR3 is TGTGCCAGCAGCCCCCTAGATGAGCAGTTCTTC.

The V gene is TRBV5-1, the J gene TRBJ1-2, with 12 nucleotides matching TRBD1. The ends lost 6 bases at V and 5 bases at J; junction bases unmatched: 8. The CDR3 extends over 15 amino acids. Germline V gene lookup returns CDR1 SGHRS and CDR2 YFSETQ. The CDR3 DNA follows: TGCGCCAGCACCCCCGGGACAGGGGGCGGATATGGCTACACCTTC. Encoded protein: CASTPGTGGGYGYTF. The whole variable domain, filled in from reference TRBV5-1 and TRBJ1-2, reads KAGVTQTPRYLIKTRGQQVTLSCSPISGHRSVSWYQQTPGQGLQFLFEYFSETQRNKGNFPGRFSGRQFSNSRSEMNVSTLELGDSALYLCASTPGTGGGYGYTFGSGTRLTVV.

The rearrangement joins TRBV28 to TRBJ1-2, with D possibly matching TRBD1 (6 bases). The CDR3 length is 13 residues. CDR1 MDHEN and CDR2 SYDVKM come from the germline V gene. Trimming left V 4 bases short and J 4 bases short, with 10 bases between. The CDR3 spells CASSSTGFYGYTF. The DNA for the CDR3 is TGTGCCAGCAGTTCAACAGGGTTCTATGGCTACACCTTC.

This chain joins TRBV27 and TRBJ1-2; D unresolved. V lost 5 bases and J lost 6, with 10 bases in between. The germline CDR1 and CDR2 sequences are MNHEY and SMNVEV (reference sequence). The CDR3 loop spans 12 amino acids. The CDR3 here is CASSPGANGYTF. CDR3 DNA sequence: TGTGCCAGCAGTCCGGGTGCGAATGGCTACACCTTC.